Sequencing of this TCR beta chain was carried out in a study of vaccination and CD4 T cells after COVID-19. About the research overall: Once diagnosed, patients had post-COVID samples drawn a median approximately 99 days later (range 35 to 161).

The assay that was used to sequence DNA from cultured CD4+ T cells was the Oncomine TCR Beta short-read assay. A single record per CDR3 protein comes from TCRdb applying MiXCR to the PCR reads. Of just under 20,000 distinct CDR3 sequences in the sample, approximately 50% were seen once. This CDR3 contains 14 residues. Trimming left V 5 bases short and J 4 bases short, with 14 bases between. Germline V lookup: CDR1 SEHNR, CDR2 FQNEAQ (reference sequence). Noted treatment: approximately 9-day PBMC culture with coronavirus spike peptide pools or control peptides (ViraFEST assay). Via ViraFEST, peptide pools expanded antigen-specific T cells before TCR sequencing. Per-well cultures of around 2 million PBMCs received roughly 9.8 IU/ml IL-2 and 10 ug/ml peptide pools. Cultures got half-medium changes with IL-2 on days 3 and 7. Note on this clonotype: Its matching antigen is unknown.

Sequenced material: CD4+ T cells from blood, cultured in vitro, taken before SARS-CoV-2 vaccination. The chain links TRBV7-9 to TRBJ1-1, with a possible D match to TRBD1 (5 bases). The receptor's source is a human donor who had recovered from COVID-19. CDR3 protein: CASSQGVYGTEAFF. CDR3 bases: TGTGCCAGCAGCCAGGGAGTTTATGGCACTGAAGCTTTCTTT.